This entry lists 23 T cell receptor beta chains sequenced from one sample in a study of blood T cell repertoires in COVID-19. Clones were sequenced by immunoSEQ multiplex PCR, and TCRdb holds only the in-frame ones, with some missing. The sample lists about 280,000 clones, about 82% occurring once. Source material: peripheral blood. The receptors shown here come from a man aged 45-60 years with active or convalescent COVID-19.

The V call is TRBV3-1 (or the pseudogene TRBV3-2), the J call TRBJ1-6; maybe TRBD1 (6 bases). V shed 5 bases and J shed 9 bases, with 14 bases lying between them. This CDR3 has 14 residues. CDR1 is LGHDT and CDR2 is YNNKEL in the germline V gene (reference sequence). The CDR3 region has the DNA TGTGCCAGCAGCTCCCGACAGGACAGTTCACCCCTCCACTTT. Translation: CASSSRQDSSPLHF.

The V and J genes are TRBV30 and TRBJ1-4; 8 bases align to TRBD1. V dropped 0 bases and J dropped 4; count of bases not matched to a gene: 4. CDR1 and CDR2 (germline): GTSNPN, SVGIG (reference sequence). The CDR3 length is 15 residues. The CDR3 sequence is CAWSVRTGRNEKLFF. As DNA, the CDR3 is TGTGCCTGGAGTGTTCGGACAGGGCGTAATGAAAAACTGTTTTTT. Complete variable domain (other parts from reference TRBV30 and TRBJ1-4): SQTIHQWPATLVQPVGSPLSLECTVEGTSNPNLYWYRQAAGRGLQLLFYSVGIGQISSEVPQNLSASRPQDRQFILSSKKLLLSDSGFYLCAWSVRTGRNEKLFFGSGTQLSVL.

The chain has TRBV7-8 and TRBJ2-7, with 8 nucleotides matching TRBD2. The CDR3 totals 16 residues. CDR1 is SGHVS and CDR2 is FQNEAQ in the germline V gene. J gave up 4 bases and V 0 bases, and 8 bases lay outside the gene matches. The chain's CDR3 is CASSLAFGGRIYEQYF. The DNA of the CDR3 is TGTGCCAGCAGCTTAGCATTCGGCGGGAGGATTTACGAGCAGTACTTC.

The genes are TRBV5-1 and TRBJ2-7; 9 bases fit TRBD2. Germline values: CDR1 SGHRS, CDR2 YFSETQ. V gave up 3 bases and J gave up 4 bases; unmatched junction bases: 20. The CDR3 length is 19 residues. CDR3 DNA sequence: TGCGCCAGCAGCTCCGGGCCGATGGTAGCGGGAGCCAGCTTGTACGAGCAGTACTTC. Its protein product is CASSSGPMVAGASLYEQYF.

The CDR3 nucleotides are TGCGCCAGCAGCCAGGTTGTGAGGAGCGGGAGGGCAGATACGCAGTATTTT. Protein product: CASSQVVRSGRADTQYF. V gene TRBV4-1 combines with J gene TRBJ2-3; the match to TRBD2 covers 10 bases. The CDR3 is 17 amino acids. The trim removed 3 bases at V and 4 bases at J, leaving 10 bases unmatched. Germline V gives CDR1 MGHRA, CDR2 YSYEKL.

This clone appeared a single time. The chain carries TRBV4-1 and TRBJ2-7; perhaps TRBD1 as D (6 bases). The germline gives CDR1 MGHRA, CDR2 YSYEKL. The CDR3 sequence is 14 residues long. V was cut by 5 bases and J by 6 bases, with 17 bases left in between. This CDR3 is CASSWGHPQAEQYF. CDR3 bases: TGCGCCAGCAGCTGGGGACACCCCCAGGCCGAGCAGTACTTC.

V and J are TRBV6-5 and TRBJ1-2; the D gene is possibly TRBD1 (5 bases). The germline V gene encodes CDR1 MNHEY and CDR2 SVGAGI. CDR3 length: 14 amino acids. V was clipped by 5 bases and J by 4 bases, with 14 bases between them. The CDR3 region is CASSPGGGVYGYTF. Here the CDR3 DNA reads TGTGCCAGCAGTCCCGGGGGAGGGGTCTATGGCTACACCTTC.

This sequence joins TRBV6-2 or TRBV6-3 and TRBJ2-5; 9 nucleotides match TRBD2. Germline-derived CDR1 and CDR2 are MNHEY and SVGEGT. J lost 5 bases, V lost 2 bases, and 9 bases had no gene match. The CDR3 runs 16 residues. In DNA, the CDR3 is TGTGCCAGCAGTTACGTGGGCGGGAGGGTATTGGAGACCCAGTACTTC. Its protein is CASSYVGGRVLETQYF.

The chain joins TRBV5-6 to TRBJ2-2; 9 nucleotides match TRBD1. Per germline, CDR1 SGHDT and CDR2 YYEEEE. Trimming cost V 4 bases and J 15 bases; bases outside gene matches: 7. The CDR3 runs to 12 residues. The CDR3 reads CASSLTGGGLFF. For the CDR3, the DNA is TGTGCCAGCAGCCTAACAGGGGGCGGTTTGTTTTTT.

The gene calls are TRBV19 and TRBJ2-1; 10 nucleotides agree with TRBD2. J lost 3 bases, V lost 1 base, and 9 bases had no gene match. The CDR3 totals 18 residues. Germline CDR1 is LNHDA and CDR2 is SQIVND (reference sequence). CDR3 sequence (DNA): TGTGCCAGTAGTATAGCGGCTAGCGGGAGTGGCATCTACAATGAGCAGTTCTTC. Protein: CASSIAASGSGIYNEQFF.

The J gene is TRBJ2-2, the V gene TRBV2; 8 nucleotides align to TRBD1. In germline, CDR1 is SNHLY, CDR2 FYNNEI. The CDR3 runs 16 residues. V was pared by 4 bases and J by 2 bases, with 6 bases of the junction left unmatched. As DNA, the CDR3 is TGTGCCAGCAGTGCCCTCGACAGGGGAAACACCGGGGAGCTGTTTTTT. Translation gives CASSALDRGNTGELFF. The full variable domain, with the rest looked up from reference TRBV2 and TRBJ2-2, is EPEVTQTPSHQVTQMGQEVILRCVPISNHLYFYWYRQILGQKVEFLVSFYNNEISEKSEIFDDQFSVERPDGSNFTLKIRSTKLEDSAMYFCASSALDRGNTGELFFGEGSRLTVL.

In nucleotides, the CDR3 is TGTGCCAGCGCGGCGCGGGAGATTTTAAAAGAGACCCAGTACTTC. This gives the protein CASAAREILKETQYF. V usage is TRBV7-2 and J usage is TRBJ2-5, with 7 bases aligning to TRBD2. The germline CDR1 and CDR2 sequences are SGHTA and FQGNSA. The CDR3 spans 15 residues. V lost 8 bases to trimming and J lost 3 bases; unmatched junction nucleotides: 12.

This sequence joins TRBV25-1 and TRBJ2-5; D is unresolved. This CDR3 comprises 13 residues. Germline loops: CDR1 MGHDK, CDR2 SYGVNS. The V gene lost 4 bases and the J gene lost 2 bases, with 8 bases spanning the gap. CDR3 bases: TGTGCCAGCAGTGTAGCAGATCAAGAGACCCAGTACTTC. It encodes CASSVADQETQYF.

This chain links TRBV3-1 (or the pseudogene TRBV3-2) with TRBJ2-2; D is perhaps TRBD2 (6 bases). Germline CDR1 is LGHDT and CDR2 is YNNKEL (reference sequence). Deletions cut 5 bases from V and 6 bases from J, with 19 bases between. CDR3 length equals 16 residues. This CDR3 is CASSAYSTSKPGELFF. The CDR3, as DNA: TGTGCCAGCAGCGCTTACTCTACTAGCAAGCCCGGGGAGCTGTTTTTT.

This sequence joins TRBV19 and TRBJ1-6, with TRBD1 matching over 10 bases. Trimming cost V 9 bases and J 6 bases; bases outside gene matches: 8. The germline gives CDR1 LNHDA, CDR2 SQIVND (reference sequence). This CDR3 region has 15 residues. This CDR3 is CASSTGTGVNSPLHF. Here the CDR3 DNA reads TGTGCCAGCTCCACCGGGACAGGGGTTAATTCACCCCTCCACTTT.

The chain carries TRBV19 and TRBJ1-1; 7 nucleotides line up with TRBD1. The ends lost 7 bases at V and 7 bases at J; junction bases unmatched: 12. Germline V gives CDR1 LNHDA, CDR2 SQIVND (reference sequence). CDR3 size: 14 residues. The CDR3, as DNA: TGTGCCAGTAAGTCAGGGGGTGGTATTGATGAAGCTTTCTTT. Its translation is CASKSGGGIDEAFF.

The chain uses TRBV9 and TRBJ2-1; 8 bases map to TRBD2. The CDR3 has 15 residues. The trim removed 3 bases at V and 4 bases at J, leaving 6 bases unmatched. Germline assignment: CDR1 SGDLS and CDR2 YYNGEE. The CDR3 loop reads CASSGSLAEYNEQFF. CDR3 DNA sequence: TGTGCCAGCAGCGGATCACTAGCGGAGTACAATGAGCAGTTCTTC.

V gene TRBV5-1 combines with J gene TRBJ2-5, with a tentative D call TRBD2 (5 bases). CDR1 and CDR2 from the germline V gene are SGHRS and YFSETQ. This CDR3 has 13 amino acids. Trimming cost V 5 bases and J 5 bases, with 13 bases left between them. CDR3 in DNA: TGCGCCAGCAGTGTAACCCCGGGGGAGACCCAGTACTTC. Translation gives CASSVTPGETQYF.

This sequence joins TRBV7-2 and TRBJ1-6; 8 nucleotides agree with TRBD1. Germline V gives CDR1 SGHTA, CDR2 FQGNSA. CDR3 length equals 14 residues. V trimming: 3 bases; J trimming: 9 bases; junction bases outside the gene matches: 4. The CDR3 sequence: CASSFGQGGSPLHF. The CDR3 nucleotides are TGTGCCAGCAGCTTTGGACAGGGCGGTTCACCCCTCCACTTT. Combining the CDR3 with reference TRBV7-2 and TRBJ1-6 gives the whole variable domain GAGVSQSPSNKVTEKGKDVELRCDPISGHTALYWYRQSLGQGLEFLIYFQGNSAPDKSGLPSDRFSAERTGGSVSTLTIQRTQQEDSAVYLCASSFGQGGSPLHFGNGTRLTVT.

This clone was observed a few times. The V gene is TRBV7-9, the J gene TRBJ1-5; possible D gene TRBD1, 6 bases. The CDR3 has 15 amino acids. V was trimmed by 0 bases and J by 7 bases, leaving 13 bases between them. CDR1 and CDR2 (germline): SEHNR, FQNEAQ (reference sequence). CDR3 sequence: CASSLASTGPQPQHF. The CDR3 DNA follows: TGTGCCAGCAGCTTAGCTTCGACAGGTCCGCAGCCCCAGCATTTT.

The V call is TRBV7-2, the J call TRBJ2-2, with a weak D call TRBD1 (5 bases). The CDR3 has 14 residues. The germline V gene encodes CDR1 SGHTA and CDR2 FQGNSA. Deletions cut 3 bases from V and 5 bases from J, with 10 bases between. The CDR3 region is CASSFRRVTGELFF. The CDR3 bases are TGTGCCAGCAGCTTTCGCAGGGTAACCGGGGAGCTGTTTTTT.

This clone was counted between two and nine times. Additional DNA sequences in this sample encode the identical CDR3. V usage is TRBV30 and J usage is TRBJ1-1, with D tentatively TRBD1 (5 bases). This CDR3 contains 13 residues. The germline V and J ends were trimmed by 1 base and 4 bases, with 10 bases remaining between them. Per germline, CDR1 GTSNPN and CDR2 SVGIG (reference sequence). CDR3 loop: CAWSDQGGTEAFF. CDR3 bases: TGTGCCTGGAGTGATCAGGGAGGCACTGAAGCTTTCTTT.

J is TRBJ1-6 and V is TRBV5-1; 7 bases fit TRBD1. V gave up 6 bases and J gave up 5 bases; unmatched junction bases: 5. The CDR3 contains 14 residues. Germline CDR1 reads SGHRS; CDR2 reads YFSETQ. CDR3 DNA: TGCGCCAGCAAAGAGGGGGCAAATAATTCACCCCTCCACTTT. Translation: CASKEGANNSPLHF.